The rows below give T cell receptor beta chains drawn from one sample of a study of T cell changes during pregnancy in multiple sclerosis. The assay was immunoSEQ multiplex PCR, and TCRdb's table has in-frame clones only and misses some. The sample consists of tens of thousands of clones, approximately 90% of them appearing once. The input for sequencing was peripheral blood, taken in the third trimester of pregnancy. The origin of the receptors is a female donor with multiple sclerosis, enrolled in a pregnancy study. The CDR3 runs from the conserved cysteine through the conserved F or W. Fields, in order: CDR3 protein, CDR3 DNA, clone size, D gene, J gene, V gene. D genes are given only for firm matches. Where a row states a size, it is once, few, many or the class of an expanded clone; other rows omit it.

CDR3: CASQAAGPLGPQHF
DNA: TGTGCCAGCCAGGCAGCGGGACCCCTCGGCCCCCAGCATTTT
size: NA
D: NA
J: TRBJ1-5
V: TRBV25-1

CDR3: CASSERGSSYDYTF
DNA: TGTGCCAGCAGTGAAAGGGGATCAAGCTATGACTACACCTTC
size: NA
D: NA
J: TRBJ1-2
V: TRBV2

CDR3: CASSPGGAGGADTQYF
DNA: TGTGCCAGCAGCCCCGGGGGGGCGGGAGGTGCAGATACGCAGTATTTT
size: NA
D: TRBD2
J: TRBJ2-3
V: TRBV11-3

CDR3: CASSPPGAKNIQYF
DNA: TGTGCCAGCAGCCCTCCGGGAGCCAAAAACATTCAGTACTTC
size: NA
D: NA
J: TRBJ2-4
V: TRBV7-9

CDR3: CASSKPGLEQFF
DNA: TGTGCCAGCAGCAAACCGGGACTAGAGCAGTTCTTC
size: NA
D: TRBD2
J: TRBJ2-1
V: TRBV7-3

CDR3: CASGTAQGHEKLFF
DNA: TGTGCCAGCGGGACAGCCCAAGGCCACGAAAAACTGTTTTTT
size: NA
D: TRBD1
J: TRBJ1-4
V: TRBV19

CDR3: CASNDISNQPQHF
DNA: TGTGCCAGCAATGACATTTCCAATCAGCCCCAGCATTTT
size: once
D: NA
J: TRBJ1-5
V: TRBV2

CDR3: CSAQAYEQYF
DNA: TGCAGTGCTCAAGCTTACGAGCAGTACTTC
size: NA
D: NA
J: TRBJ2-7
V: TRBV20-1

CDR3: CASSEADREKLFF
DNA: TGTGCCAGCAGTGAGGCGGATCGTGAAAAACTGTTTTTT
size: NA
D: NA
J: TRBJ1-4
V: TRBV6-1

CDR3: CASSRDSSGGYTF
DNA: TGCGCCAGCAGCCGGGACAGTTCTGGTGGCTACACCTTC
size: few
D: TRBD1
J: TRBJ1-2
V: TRBV10-1

CDR3: CASRPSGLSYEQYF
DNA: TGCGCCAGCAGGCCCTCAGGGTTGTCCTACGAGCAGTACTTC
size: NA
D: NA
J: TRBJ2-7
V: TRBV5-1

CDR3: CAITQGMNTEAFF
DNA: TGTGCCATCACCCAGGGTATGAACACTGAAGCTTTCTTT
size: once
D: NA
J: TRBJ1-1
V: TRBV10-3

CDR3: CASSQGGLAGVETQYF
DNA: TGTGCCAGCAGCCAAGGTGGTCTAGCGGGAGTAGAGACCCAGTACTTC
size: once
D: TRBD2
J: TRBJ2-5
V: TRBV14

CDR3: CAWSLSGSYNEQFF
DNA: TGTGCCTGGAGTTTGAGCGGCTCCTACAATGAGCAGTTCTTC
size: NA
D: NA
J: TRBJ2-1
V: TRBV30

CDR3: CASSAQGTANTEAFF
DNA: TGTGCCAGTAGTGCTCAGGGGACCGCGAACACTGAAGCTTTCTTT
size: NA
D: NA
J: TRBJ1-1
V: TRBV19

CDR3: CASSELGRAQETQYF
DNA: TGCGCCAGCAGTGAGTTGGGCAGGGCTCAAGAGACCCAGTACTTC
size: once
D: NA
J: TRBJ2-5
V: TRBV10-2

CDR3: CASSDYWGVGDNEQFF
DNA: TGTGCCAGCAGTGACTACTGGGGGGTAGGTGACAATGAGCAGTTCTTC
size: NA
D: NA
J: TRBJ2-1
V: TRBV6-4

CDR3: CSVWAISGNTIYF
DNA: TGCAGCGTTTGGGCGATCTCTGGAAACACCATATATTTT
size: NA
D: NA
J: TRBJ1-3
V: TRBV29-1

CDR3: CAISVTSGSYEQYF
DNA: TGTGCCATCAGTGTGACTAGCGGGAGTTACGAGCAGTACTTC
size: once
D: TRBD2
J: TRBJ2-7
V: TRBV10-3

CDR3: CASSTAVRQGRAEAFF
DNA: TGTGCCAGTAGTACCGCCGTCAGACAGGGCAGGGCTGAAGCTTTCTTT
size: NA
D: TRBD1
J: TRBJ1-1
V: TRBV19

CDR3: CASSLSAGPSSGANVLTF
DNA: TGTGCCAGCAGTTTATCTGCAGGTCCGAGCTCTGGGGCCAACGTCCTGACTTTC
size: once
D: NA
J: TRBJ2-6
V: TRBV27

CDR3: CASSPNDSLAGGDRDTQYF
DNA: TGTGCCAGCAGCCCCAACGACTCGCTAGCGGGAGGGGATAGAGATACGCAGTATTTT
size: NA
D: TRBD2
J: TRBJ2-3
V: TRBV11-2

CDR3: CASSPPGREWGQETQYF
DNA: TGTGCCAGCTCACCACCGGGACGGGAGTGGGGCCAAGAGACCCAGTACTTC
size: once
D: NA
J: TRBJ2-5
V: TRBV18

CDR3: CASSGRVANEQFF
DNA: TGTGCCTCTAGCGGGAGGGTTGCCAATGAGCAGTTCTTC
size: NA
D: TRBD2
J: TRBJ2-1
V: TRBV5-4

CDR3: CASSLPGGGANVLTF
DNA: TGTGCCAGCAGCTTACCAGGAGGTGGGGCCAACGTCCTGACTTTC
size: NA
D: NA
J: TRBJ2-6
V: TRBV7-9

CDR3: CASSLEAGGRETQYF
DNA: TGTGCCAGCAGCTTGGAGGCGGGAGGGAGGGAGACCCAGTACTTC
size: NA
D: TRBD2
J: TRBJ2-5
V: TRBV5-5

CDR3: CSARTGNTIYF
DNA: TGCAGTGCTAGGACGGGGAACACCATATATTTT
size: few
D: NA
J: TRBJ1-3
V: TRBV20-1

CDR3: CASSPLAGTARFGNTIYF
DNA: TGTGCCAGCAGCCCCCTAGCCGGGACAGCCAGATTCGGAAACACCATATATTTT
size: few
D: TRBD1
J: TRBJ1-3
V: TRBV4-2

CDR3: CASSATTGGNTEAFF
DNA: TGTGCCAGCAGCGCCACTACAGGGGGGAACACTGAAGCTTTCTTT
size: NA
D: TRBD1
J: TRBJ1-1
V: TRBV5-4

CDR3: CASSLVGADTGELFF
DNA: TGCGCCAGCAGCTTGGTAGGGGCGGACACCGGGGAGCTGTTTTTT
size: NA
D: NA
J: TRBJ2-2
V: TRBV5-1

CDR3: CASSLRDMTEAFF
DNA: TGTGCCAGCAGTTTAAGGGACATGACTGAAGCTTTCTTT
size: NA
D: NA
J: TRBJ1-1
V: TRBV28

CDR3: CASSSNRVGSGANVLTF
DNA: TGTGCCAGCAGCTCGAACAGGGTGGGGTCTGGGGCCAACGTCCTGACTTTC
size: NA
D: NA
J: TRBJ2-6
V: TRBV7-9

CDR3: CASGEGYRARSNTEAFF
DNA: TGTGCCAGCGGGGAGGGCTACCGGGCCAGGTCGAACACTGAAGCTTTCTTT
size: once
D: NA
J: TRBJ1-1
V: TRBV7-8

CDR3: CAWSVGLAPYNEQFF
DNA: TGTGCCTGGAGTGTAGGGCTAGCGCCTTACAATGAGCAGTTCTTC
size: NA
D: NA
J: TRBJ2-1
V: TRBV30

CDR3: CASSYFAGGSTEAFF
DNA: TGTGCCAGCAGTTACTTCGCGGGGGGGAGCACTGAAGCTTTCTTT
size: NA
D: NA
J: TRBJ1-1
V: TRBV6-5

CDR3: CASSQVVSSGIADTQYF
DNA: TGTGCCAGCAGCCAAGTAGTATCTAGCGGGATAGCAGATACGCAGTATTTT
size: NA
D: TRBD2
J: TRBJ2-3
V: TRBV4-2

CDR3: CASSHRVYTSTDTQYF
DNA: TGTGCCAGCAGCCACCGCGTATATACTAGCACAGATACGCAGTATTTT
size: NA
D: NA
J: TRBJ2-3
V: TRBV5-4

CDR3: CASSLGRQGRLQPQHF
DNA: TGTGCCAGCAGCTTGGGTCGACAGGGAAGGCTTCAGCCCCAGCATTTT
size: few
D: TRBD1
J: TRBJ1-5
V: TRBV5-6

CDR3: CASSPAEGGNYGYTF
DNA: TGTGCCAGCAGCCCCGCGGAGGGAGGAAACTATGGCTACACCTTC
size: NA
D: NA
J: TRBJ1-2
V: TRBV6-6

CDR3: CASSQEALAGGFYEQYF
DNA: TGTGCCAGCAGCCAAGAAGCGCTAGCGGGGGGATTCTACGAGCAGTACTTC
size: NA
D: TRBD2
J: TRBJ2-7
V: TRBV4-2

CDR3: CASSDIVRTGEDTIYF
DNA: TGTGCCAGCAGTGATATTGTCCGGACAGGAGAGGACACCATATATTTT
size: NA
D: TRBD1
J: TRBJ1-3
V: TRBV6-1

CDR3: CASSLGSGHLLNTEAFF
DNA: TGTGCCAGCAGCTTAGGGTCAGGTCACCTCTTGAACACTGAAGCTTTCTTT
size: NA
D: NA
J: TRBJ1-1
V: TRBV7-9

CDR3: CASSLMAPSSGRAHYEQYF
DNA: TGTGCCAGCAGCCTCATGGCCCCATCAAGCGGGAGGGCCCACTACGAGCAGTACTTC
size: NA
D: TRBD2
J: TRBJ2-7
V: TRBV28

CDR3: CASSQAAGGPIDTQYF
DNA: TGTGCCAGCAGCCAGGCGGCGGGAGGGCCGATAGATACGCAGTATTTT
size: NA
D: TRBD2
J: TRBJ2-3
V: TRBV4-2

CDR3: CASSQVSNDGTPTNTGELFF
DNA: TGCGCCAGCAGCCAAGTGTCCAACGATGGGACACCTACGAACACCGGGGAGCTGTTTTTT
size: NA
D: NA
J: TRBJ2-2
V: TRBV4-3

CDR3: CASSLGALGSGELFF
DNA: TGCGCCAGCAGCTTGGGGGCGTTGGGTTCCGGGGAGCTGTTTTTT
size: NA
D: NA
J: TRBJ2-2
V: TRBV5-1